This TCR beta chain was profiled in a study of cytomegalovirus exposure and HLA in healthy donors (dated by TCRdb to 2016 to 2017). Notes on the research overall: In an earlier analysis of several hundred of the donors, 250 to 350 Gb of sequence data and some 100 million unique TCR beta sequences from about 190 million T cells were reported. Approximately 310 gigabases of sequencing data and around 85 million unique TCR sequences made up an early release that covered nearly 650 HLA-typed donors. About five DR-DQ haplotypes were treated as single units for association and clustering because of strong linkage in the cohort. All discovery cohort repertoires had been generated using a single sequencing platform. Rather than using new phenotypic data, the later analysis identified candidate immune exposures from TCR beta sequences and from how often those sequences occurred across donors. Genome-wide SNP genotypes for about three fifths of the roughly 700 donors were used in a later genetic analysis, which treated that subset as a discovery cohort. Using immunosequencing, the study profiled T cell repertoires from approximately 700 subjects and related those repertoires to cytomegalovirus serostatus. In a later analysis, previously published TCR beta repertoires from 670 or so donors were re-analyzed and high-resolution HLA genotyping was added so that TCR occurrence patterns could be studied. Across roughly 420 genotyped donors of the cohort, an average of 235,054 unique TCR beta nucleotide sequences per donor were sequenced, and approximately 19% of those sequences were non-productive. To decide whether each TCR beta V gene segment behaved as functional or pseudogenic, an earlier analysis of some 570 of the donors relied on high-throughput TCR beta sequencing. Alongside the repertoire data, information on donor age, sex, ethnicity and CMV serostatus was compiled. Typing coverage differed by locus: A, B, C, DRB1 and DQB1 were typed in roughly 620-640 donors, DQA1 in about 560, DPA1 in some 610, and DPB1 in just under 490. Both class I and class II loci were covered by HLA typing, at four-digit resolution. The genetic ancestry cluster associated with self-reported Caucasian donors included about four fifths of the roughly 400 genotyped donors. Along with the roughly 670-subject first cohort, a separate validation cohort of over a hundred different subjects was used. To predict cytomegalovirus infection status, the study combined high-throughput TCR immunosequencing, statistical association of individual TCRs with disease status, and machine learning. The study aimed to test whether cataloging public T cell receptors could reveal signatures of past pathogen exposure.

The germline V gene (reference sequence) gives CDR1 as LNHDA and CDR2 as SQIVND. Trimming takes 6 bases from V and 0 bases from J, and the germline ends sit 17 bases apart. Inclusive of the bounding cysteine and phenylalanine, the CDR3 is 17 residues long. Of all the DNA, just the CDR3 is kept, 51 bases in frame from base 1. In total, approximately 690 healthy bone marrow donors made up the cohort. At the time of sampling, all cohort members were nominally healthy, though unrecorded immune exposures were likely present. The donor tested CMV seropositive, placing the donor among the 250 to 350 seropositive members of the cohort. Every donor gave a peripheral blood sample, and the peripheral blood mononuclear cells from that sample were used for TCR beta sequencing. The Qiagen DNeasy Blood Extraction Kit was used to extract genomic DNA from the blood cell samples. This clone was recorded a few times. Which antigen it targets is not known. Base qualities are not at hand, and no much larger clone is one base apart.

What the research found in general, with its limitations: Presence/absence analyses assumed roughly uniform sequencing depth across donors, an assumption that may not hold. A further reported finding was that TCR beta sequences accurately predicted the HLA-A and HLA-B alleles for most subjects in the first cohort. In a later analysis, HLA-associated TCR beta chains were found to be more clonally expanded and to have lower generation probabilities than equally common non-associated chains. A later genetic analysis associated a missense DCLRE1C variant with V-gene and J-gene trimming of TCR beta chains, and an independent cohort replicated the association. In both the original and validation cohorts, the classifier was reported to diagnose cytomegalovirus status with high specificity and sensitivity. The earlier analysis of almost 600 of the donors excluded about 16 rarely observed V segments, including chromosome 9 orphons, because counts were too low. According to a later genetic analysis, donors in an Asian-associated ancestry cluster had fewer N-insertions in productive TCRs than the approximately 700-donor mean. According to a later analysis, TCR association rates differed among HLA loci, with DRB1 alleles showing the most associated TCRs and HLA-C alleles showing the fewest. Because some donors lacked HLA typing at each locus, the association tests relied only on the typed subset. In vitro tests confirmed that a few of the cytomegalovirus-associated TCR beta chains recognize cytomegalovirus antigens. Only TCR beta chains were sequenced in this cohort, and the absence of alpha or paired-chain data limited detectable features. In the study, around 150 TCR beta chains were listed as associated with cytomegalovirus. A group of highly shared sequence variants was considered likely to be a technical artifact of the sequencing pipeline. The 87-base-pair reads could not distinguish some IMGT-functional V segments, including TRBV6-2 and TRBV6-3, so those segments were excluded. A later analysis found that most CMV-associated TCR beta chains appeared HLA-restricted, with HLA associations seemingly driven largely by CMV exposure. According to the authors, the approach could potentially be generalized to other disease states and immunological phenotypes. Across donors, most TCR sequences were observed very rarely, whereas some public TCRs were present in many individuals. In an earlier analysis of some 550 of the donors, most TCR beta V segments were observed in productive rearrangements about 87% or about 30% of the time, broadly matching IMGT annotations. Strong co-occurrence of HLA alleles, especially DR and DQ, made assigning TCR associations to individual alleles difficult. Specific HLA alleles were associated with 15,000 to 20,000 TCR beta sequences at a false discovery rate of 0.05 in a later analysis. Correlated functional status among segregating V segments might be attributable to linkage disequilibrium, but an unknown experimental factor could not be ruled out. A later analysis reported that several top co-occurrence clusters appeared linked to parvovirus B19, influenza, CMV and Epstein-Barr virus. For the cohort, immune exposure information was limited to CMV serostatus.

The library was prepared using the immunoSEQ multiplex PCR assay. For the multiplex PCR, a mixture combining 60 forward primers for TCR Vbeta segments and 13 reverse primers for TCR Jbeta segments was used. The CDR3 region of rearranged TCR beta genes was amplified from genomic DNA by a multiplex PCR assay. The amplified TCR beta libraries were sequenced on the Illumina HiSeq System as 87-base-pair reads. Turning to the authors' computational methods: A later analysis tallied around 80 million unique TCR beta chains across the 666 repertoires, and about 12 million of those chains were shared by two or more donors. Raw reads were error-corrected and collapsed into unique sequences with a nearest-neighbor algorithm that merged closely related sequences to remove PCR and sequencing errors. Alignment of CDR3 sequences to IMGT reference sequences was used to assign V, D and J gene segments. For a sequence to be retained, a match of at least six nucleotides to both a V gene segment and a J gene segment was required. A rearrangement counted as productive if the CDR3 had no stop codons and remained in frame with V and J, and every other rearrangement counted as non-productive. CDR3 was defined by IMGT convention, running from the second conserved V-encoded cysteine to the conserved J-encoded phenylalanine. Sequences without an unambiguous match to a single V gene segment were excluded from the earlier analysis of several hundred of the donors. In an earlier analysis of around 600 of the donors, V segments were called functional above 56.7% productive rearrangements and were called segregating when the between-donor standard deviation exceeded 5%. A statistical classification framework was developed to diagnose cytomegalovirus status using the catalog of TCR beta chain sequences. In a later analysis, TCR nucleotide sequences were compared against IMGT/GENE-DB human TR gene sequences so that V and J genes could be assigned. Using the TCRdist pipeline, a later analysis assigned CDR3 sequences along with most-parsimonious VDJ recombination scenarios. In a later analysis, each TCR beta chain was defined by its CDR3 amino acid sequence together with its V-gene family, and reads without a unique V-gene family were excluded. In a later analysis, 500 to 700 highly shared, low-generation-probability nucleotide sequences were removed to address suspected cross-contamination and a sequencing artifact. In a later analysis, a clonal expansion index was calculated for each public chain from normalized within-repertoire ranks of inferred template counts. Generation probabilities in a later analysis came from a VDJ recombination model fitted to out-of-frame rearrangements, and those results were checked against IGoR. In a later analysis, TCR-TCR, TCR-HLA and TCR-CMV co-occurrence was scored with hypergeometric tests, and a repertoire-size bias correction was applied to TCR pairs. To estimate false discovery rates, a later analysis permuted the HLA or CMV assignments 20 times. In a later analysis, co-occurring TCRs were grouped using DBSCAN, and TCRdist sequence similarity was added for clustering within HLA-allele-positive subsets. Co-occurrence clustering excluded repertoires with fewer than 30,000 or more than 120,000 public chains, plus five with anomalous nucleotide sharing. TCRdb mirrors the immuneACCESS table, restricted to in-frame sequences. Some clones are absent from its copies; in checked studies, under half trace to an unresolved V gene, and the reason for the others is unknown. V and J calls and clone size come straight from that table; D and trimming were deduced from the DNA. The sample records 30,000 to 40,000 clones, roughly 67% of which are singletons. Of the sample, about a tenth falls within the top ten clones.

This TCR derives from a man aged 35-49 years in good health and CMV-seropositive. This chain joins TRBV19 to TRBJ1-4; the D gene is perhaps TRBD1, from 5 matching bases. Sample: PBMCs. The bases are TGTGCCAGTAGCCGGGGGGAACCCTCAGCAACTAATGAAAAACTGTTTTTT. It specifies CASSRGEPSATNEKLFF. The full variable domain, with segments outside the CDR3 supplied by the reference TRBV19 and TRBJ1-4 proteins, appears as DGGITQSPKYLFRKEGQNVTLSCEQNLNHDAMYWYRQDPGQGLRLIYYSQIVNDFQKGDIAEGYSVSREKKESFPLTVTSAQKNPTAFYLCASSRGEPSATNEKLFFGSGTQLSVL.